Each of the 18 T cell receptor beta chains below was sequenced from the same sample in a study of blood T cell repertoires in COVID-19. This table comes from immunoSEQ multiplex PCR, and its TCRdb copy is limited to in-frame clones, with some not included. The sample comprises 40,000 to 45,000 clones, 90% of which are singletons, and around 5.3% rests with the top ten. The sequencing sample was made of peripheral blood. All receptors come from a human donor in a cohort sampled during active COVID-19.

The chain is built from TRBV6-2 or TRBV6-3 and TRBJ1-2; 8 nucleotides agree with TRBD1. CDR1 is MNHEY and CDR2 is SVGEGT in the germline V gene. This CDR3 has 20 amino acids. After removal of 5 bases from V and 5 bases from J, the junction contained 25 bases not matched to a gene. Here the CDR3 reads CASSQIWDRKSPGASYGYTF. Here the CDR3 DNA reads TGTGCCAGCAGTCAGATATGGGACAGGAAATCCCCAGGAGCTTCTTATGGCTACACCTTC.

The rearrangement links TRBV18 to TRBJ1-2; D may be TRBD1 (5 bases). V was shortened by 2 bases and J by 2 bases, with 12 bases between the two germline ends. The CDR3 runs 15 residues. Germline V gene lookup returns CDR1 KGHSH and CDR2 LQKENI. The DNA for the CDR3 is TGTGCCAGCTCACCAGTCCAGGGAACAAACTATGGCTACACCTTC. It translates to CASSPVQGTNYGYTF.

The chain links TRBV2 to TRBJ2-2; D remains ambiguous. Looked up from germline, CDR1 is SNHLY and CDR2 is FYNNEI. This CDR3 region has 14 residues. V lost 4 bases and J lost 7, with 13 bases in between. The CDR3, as DNA: TGTGCCAGCAGTGCTGGGCCCTTCGACGGGGAGCTGTTTTTT. The encoded protein is CASSAGPFDGELFF.

The gene calls are TRBV30 and TRBJ1-4, with 10 bases fitting TRBD1. Germline trimming cut 5 bases from V and 9 bases from J; bases unmatched to any gene: 6. This CDR3 region has 13 residues. The germline CDR1 and CDR2 sequences are GTSNPN and SVGIG (reference sequence). This CDR3 reads CAWGTGEEKKLFF. The CDR3 DNA is TGTGCCTGGGGGACAGGGGAAGAGAAAAAACTGTTTTTT. Full variable domain (missing parts from reference TRBV30 and TRBJ1-4): SQTIHQWPATLVQPVGSPLSLECTVEGTSNPNLYWYRQAAGRGLQLLFYSVGIGQISSEVPQNLSASRPQDRQFILSSKKLLLSDSGFYLCAWGTGEEKKLFFGSGTQLSVL.

This rearrangement joins TRBV6-5 to TRBJ1-2; perhaps TRBD1 as D (5 bases). The CDR3 is 14 residues long. Trimming stripped 2 bases from V and 4 bases from J, with 11 bases between. From germline, CDR1 is MNHEY and CDR2 SVGAGI. CDR3 DNA sequence: TGTGCCAGCAGTTACCTTCAGGGTTCCTATGGCTACACCTTC. This translates into CASSYLQGSYGYTF.

The chain uses TRBV24-1 and TRBJ1-5; 8 bases agree with TRBD1. This CDR3 has 12 amino acids. J was trimmed by 13 bases and V by 4 bases; bases with no gene match: 5. Germline CDR1 reads KGHDR; CDR2 reads SFDVKD. The CDR3 DNA sequence: TGTGCCACCAGTGACCGGACAGGGTCTCAGCATTTT. This translates into CATSDRTGSQHF.

This clone was seen a single time. The chain couples TRBV2 to TRBJ2-1; D unresolved. CDR3 size: 13 residues. Germline CDR1 is SNHLY and CDR2 is FYNNEI. Trimming pared 7 bases from V and 5 bases from J, leaving 12 bases between. CDR3 sequence reads: CASTTQNNNEQFF. CDR3 in DNA: TGTGCCAGCACAACGCAGAATAACAATGAGCAGTTCTTC.

This clone turned up a few times. This chain joins TRBV27 and TRBJ1-5; D not certain. This CDR3 is 13 amino acids long. CDR1 and CDR2 from the germline V gene are MNHEY and SMNVEV (reference sequence). V lost 4 bases and J lost 7, with 11 bases in between. The CDR3: CASSSGREQPQHF. The CDR3 DNA reads as TGTGCCAGCAGTTCCGGGAGGGAACAGCCCCAGCATTTT.

The V call is TRBV5-1, the J call TRBJ1-6; TRBD1 is a possible D gene (6 bases). Trimming cost V 1 base and J 10 bases, with 18 bases left between them. Germline CDR1 SGHRS, CDR2 YFSETQ. The CDR3 is 16 amino acids. CDR3 residues: CASSLSLGRTGSPLHF. The CDR3 DNA sequence: TGCGCCAGCAGCTTGTCCCTTGGCCGAACAGGGTCACCCCTCCACTTT.

This clone was found once. The chain joins TRBV11-2 to TRBJ2-2; 8 nucleotides line up with TRBD1. This CDR3 has 17 amino acids. V shed 0 bases and J 7 bases; nucleotides not matched to a gene: 10. Per germline, CDR1 SGHAT and CDR2 FQNNGV. The CDR3, as DNA: TGTGCCAGCAGCTTAGAGCCGGGACAGGTCTTCGGCGGGGAGCTGTTTTTT. Protein: CASSLEPGQVFGGELFF.

The rearrangement uses TRBV6-2 or TRBV6-3 and TRBJ1-2; TRBD1 agrees at 7 bases. Looked up from germline, CDR1 is MNHEY and CDR2 is SVGEGT. The CDR3 is 13 amino acids. The V gene end was trimmed by 5 bases and the J gene end by 4 bases; junction bases not matched to a gene: 4. CDR3 sequence reads: CASSPGGGYGYTF. For the CDR3, the DNA is TGTGCCAGCAGTCCAGGGGGTGGCTATGGCTACACCTTC.

The chain recombines TRBV5-6 with TRBJ2-1; 8 bases are shared with TRBD2. This CDR3 has 17 residues. Germline V CDR1 and CDR2: SGHDT, YYEEEE. V shed 4 bases and J 8 bases; nucleotides not matched to a gene: 17. In DNA form, the CDR3 reads TGTGCCAGCAGCCTCGAATGGGGCGGGAGGACCTTGCATGAGCAGTTCTTC. Its protein product is CASSLEWGGRTLHEQFF.

The J gene is TRBJ2-2, the V gene TRBV18; 9 positions match TRBD1. CDR3 length: 15 amino acids. Germline V lookup: CDR1 KGHSH, CDR2 LQKENI. V gave up 8 bases and J gave up 0 bases; unmatched junction bases: 4. Here the CDR3 reads CASQGTGTNTGELFF. CDR3 DNA sequence: TGTGCCAGCCAAGGGACAGGGACGAACACCGGGGAGCTGTTTTTT.

V and J are TRBV6-5 and TRBJ1-1; D is perhaps TRBD1 (6 bases). This CDR3 region has 14 residues. The germline CDR1 and CDR2 sequences are MNHEY and SVGAGI. V was cut by 5 bases and J by 4 bases, with 14 bases left in between. CDR3 amino acids: CASSLNRASTEAFF. The CDR3 coding sequence is TGTGCCAGCAGTCTAAACAGGGCATCCACTGAAGCTTTCTTT.

The genes are TRBV5-1 and TRBJ1-4; D not resolved. The CDR3 extends over 13 amino acids. V lost 5 bases to trimming and J lost 7 bases, with 12 bases between them. Germline V gene sequence: CDR1 SGHRS, CDR2 YFSETQ. This CDR3 is CASRDFLGEKLFF. The CDR3, as DNA: TGCGCCAGCAGGGACTTTCTTGGTGAAAAACTGTTTTTT. Full variable domain (missing parts from reference TRBV5-1 and TRBJ1-4): KAGVTQTPRYLIKTRGQQVTLSCSPISGHRSVSWYQQTPGQGLQFLFEYFSETQRNKGNFPGRFSGRQFSNSRSEMNVSTLELGDSALYLCASRDFLGEKLFFGSGTQLSVL.

The V and J genes are TRBV19 and TRBJ1-1; D possibly corresponds to TRBD1 (5 bases). Per germline, CDR1 LNHDA and CDR2 SQIVND (reference sequence). Deletions cut 1 base from V and 6 bases from J, with 15 bases between. The CDR3 has 15 residues. The CDR3 here is CASSIGPPGTPEAFF. The CDR3 DNA reads TGTGCCAGTAGTATAGGGCCCCCGGGGACTCCTGAAGCTTTCTTT.

The chain combines TRBV7-9 with TRBJ2-7; 9 bases agree with TRBD1. CDR1 is SEHNR and CDR2 is FQNEAQ in the germline V gene (reference sequence). J lost 4 bases, V lost 3 bases, and 4 bases had no gene match. This CDR3 is built from 14 residues. DNA of the CDR3: TGTGCCAGCAGCTTTGGGGACAGGGCATACGAGCAGTACTTC. This encodes CASSFGDRAYEQYF. The full variable domain, completed using reference TRBV7-9 and TRBJ2-7, is DTGVSQNPRHKITKRGQNVTFRCDPISEHNRLYWYRQTLGQGPEFLTYFQNEAQLEKSRLLSDRFSAERPKGSFSTLEIQRTEQGDSAMYLCASSFGDRAYEQYFGPGTRLTVT.

The CDR3 coding sequence is TGTGCCAGCAGCCAAGCGTCTGTCAAACTGTTTTTT. It codes for CASSQASVKLFF. The gene calls are TRBV14 and TRBJ1-4; no firm D call. Trimming stripped 1 base from V and 11 bases from J, with 8 bases between. The CDR3 consists of 12 residues. Germline V gives CDR1 SGHDN, CDR2 FVKESK.